This T cell receptor beta chain was identified in a study of T cell responses to AZD1222 COVID-19 vaccine (TCRdb year 2021). With respect to the entire study: A total of 233 trial participants underwent TCR sequencing, of whom about 200 had received two doses of AZD1222 and some 25 had received two doses of the MenACWY control vaccine. Trial participants were enrolled into age subgroups of 18-55, 56-69 and 70-plus years, which contained around 150, 29 and 61 TCR-sequenced participants, respectively. What the work shows at the level of the full study, not this receptor alone: Only five to seven AZD1222 recipients were SARS-CoV-2 seropositive at baseline, limiting conclusions about previously exposed vaccinees. Most participants were white British and females outnumbered males, and the authors suggested that clonal diversity may have been underestimated. A significant rise in spike-specific TCR breadth and depth was observed after two AZD1222 doses relative to day 0 and relative to MenACWY recipients. Vaccine-associated CD4 TCRs spanned the whole spike protein, with dominant responses in regions 160-218 and 743-854. No day 14 peak-response samples were available, so repertoires were characterized only after the peak T cell response. The 56-69-year group was small, and its depth increase did not reach significance, likely because of low power. Epitopes outside the regions mutated in the B.1.351 and B.1.1.7 variants were reportedly recognized by nearly half of the unique spike-specific TCRs.

For this chain, trimming is 1 base at the V end and 6 bases at the J end, and the number of junction bases without a gene match is 6. Counted from cysteine to phenylalanine, this CDR3 has 15 amino acids. Here the CDR3 DNA is all that survives: 45 bases in frame from base 1. CDR1 and CDR2 are read off the germline V gene (reference sequence) as LGHDT and YNNKEL. This sample's time point label indicates: about 28 days (+/-7) after the second vaccine dose. AZD1222 recipients with second doses at about 4 weeks or about 12 weeks were pooled, because spike-specific TCR depth and breadth did not differ between schedules. Vaccinee samples came from UK trials COV001 and COV002, including a single-blind randomized controlled phase 2/3 trial of AZD1222 (ChAdOx1 nCoV-19) in healthy adults. For TCRbeta chain sequencing, PBMC samples from trial participants were taken at day 0 and at day 28 after the second dose.

A remark on this clone: The antigen it recognizes is unknown. One base away there is no much larger clone; base qualities are not given.

The CDR3 regions of human TCRbeta chains were analyzed by immunosequencing. The published analysis was carried out like this. Repertoire TCRs were matched against a reference library of SARS-CoV-2-specific TCRs generated with the MIRA antigen-specificity platform. Breadth was defined as the fraction of unique TCRs that were SARS-CoV-2-associated, and depth was defined as the fraction of total T cells that were SARS-CoV-2-associated. Using the MIRA data, each spike-specific TCR was assigned both to the spike region to which the TCR was reactive and to a CD4 or CD8 class. Log10-transformed breadth and depth values were compared by one-way ANOVA with Sidak's multiple comparisons tests. TCRdb retrieved this table from immuneACCESS and kept in-frame rearrangements only. Not all clones are present; in checked studies, unresolved V genes account for under half, and no reason is known for the remainder. That table furnishes V, J and clone size, whereas the DNA furnished D and trimming. This sample holds 140,000 to 150,000 clones; roughly 88% were observed only once. The biggest ten clones account for less than 2.5% of the sample.

The input for sequencing was peripheral blood, taken 28 days after the second AZD1222 dose. The sequence was obtained from an adult who received the AZD1222 COVID-19 vaccine. Rearrangement joined TRBV3-1 (or the pseudogene TRBV3-2) to TRBJ1-5; 7 junctional bases match TRBD1. The nucleotide sequence reads TGTGCCAGCAGCCAAGGTATTACAGGGGCTCAGCCCCAGCATTTT. Translated, this gives CASSQGITGAQPQHF.